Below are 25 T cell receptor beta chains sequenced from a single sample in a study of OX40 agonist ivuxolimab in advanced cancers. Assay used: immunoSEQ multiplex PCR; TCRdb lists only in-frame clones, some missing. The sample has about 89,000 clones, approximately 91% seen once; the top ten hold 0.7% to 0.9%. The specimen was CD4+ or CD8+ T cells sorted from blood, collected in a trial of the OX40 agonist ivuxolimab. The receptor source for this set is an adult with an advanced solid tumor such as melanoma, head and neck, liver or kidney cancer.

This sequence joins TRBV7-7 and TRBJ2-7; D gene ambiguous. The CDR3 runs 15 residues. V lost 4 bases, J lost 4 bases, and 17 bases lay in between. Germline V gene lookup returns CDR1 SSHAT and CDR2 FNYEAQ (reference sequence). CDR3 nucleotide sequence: TGTGCCAGCAGCTCAACCAGACTCTCGGAGTACGAGCAGTACTTC. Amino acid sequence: CASSSTRLSEYEQYF.

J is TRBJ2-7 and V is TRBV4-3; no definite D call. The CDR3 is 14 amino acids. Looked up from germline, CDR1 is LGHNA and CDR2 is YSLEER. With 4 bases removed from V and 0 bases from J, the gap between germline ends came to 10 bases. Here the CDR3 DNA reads TGCGCCAGCAGCCCGCTTGCCAACTCCTACGAGCAGTACTTC. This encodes CASSPLANSYEQYF.

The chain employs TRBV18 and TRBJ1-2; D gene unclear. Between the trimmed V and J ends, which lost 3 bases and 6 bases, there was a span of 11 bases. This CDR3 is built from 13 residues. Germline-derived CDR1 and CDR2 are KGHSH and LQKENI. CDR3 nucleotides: TGTGCCAGCTCACCGAACAGTGTGGATGGCTACACCTTC. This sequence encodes CASSPNSVDGYTF.

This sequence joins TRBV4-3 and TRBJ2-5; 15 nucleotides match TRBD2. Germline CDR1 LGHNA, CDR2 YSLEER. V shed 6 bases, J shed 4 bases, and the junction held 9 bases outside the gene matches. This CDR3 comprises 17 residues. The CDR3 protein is CASSPGLAGGPGETQYF. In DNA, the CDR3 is TGCGCCAGCAGTCCAGGACTAGCGGGGGGGCCTGGAGAGACCCAGTACTTC.

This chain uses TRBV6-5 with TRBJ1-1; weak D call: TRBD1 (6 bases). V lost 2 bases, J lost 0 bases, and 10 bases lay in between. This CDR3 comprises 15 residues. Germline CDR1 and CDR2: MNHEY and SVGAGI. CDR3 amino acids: CASSYPGGMNTEAFF. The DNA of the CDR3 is TGTGCCAGCAGTTACCCGGGGGGCATGAACACTGAAGCTTTCTTT.

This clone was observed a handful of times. This chain's CDR3 is CASSLAAGRGHNEQFF. CDR3 DNA: TGTGCCAGCAGCTTGGCCGCGGGACGGGGTCACAATGAGCAGTTCTTC. This chain links TRBV5-6 with TRBJ2-1; D is possibly TRBD2 (6 bases). The V gene's germline CDR1 is SGHDT and CDR2 YYEEEE. The V end lost 0 bases, the J end lost 5 bases, and 15 bases lay between the germline ends. This CDR3 comprises 16 residues.

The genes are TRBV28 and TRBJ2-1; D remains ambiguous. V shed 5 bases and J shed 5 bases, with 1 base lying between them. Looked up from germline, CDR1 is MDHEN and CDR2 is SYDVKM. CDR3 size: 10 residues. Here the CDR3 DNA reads TGTGCCAGCAGTCACAATGAGCAGTTCTTC. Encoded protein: CASSHNEQFF.

This chain's CDR3 is CASSLAGGYQETQYF. The CDR3 DNA reads as TGTGCCAGCAGCTTGGCAGGGGGCTACCAAGAGACCCAGTACTTC. The chain uses TRBV5-6 and TRBJ2-5; 8 bases are shared with TRBD1. This CDR3 is built from 15 residues. V lost 0 bases and J lost 0; bases outside the gene matches: 1. The germline gives CDR1 SGHDT, CDR2 YYEEEE.

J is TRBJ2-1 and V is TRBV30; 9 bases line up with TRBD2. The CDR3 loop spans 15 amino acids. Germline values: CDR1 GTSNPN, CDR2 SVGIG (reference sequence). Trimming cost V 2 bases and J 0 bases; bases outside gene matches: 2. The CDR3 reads CAWSLAGLSYNEQFF. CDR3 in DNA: TGTGCCTGGAGTCTAGCGGGGCTCTCCTACAATGAGCAGTTCTTC.

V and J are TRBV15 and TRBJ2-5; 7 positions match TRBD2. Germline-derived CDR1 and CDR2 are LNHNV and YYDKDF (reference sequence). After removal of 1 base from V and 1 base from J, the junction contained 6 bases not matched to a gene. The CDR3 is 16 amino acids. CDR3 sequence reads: CATSRGDGGFQETQYF. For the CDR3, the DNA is TGTGCCACCAGCAGAGGGGACGGGGGGTTCCAAGAGACCCAGTACTTC.

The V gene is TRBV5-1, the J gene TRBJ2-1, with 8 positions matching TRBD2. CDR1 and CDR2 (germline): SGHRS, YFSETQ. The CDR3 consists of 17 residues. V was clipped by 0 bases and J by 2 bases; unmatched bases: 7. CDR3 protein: CASSLAGGLSPYNEQFF. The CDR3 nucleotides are TGCGCCAGCAGCTTGGCGGGGGGGCTAAGCCCCTACAATGAGCAGTTCTTC.

The CDR3 DNA is TGTGCCAGCAGGCAATACAGGGGATTCAATCAGCCCCAGCATTTT. Protein product: CASRQYRGFNQPQHF. The J gene is TRBJ1-5, the V gene TRBV28; the match to TRBD1 covers 7 bases. V lost 6 bases and J lost 3; bases outside the gene matches: 8. This CDR3 spans 15 amino acids. Germline V gene sequence: CDR1 MDHEN, CDR2 SYDVKM.

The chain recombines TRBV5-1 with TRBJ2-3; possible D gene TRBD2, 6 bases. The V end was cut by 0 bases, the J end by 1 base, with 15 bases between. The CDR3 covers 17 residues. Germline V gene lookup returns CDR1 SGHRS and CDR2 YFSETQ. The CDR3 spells CASSLAGDSGGTDTQYF. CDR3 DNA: TGCGCCAGCAGCTTGGCCGGCGATAGCGGAGGCACAGATACGCAGTATTTT.

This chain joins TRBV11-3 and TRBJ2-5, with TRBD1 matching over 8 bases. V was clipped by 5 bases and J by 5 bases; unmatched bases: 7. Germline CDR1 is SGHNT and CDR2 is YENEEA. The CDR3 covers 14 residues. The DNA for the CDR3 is TGTGCCAGCAGCCAGGACAGGGCCTCGGAGACCCAGTACTTC. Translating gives CASSQDRASETQYF. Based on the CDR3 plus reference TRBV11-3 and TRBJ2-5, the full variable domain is EAGVVQSPRYKIIEKKQPVAFWCNPISGHNTLYWYLQNLGQGPELLIRYENEEAVDDSQLPKDRFSAERLKGVDSTLKIQPAELGDSAVYLCASSQDRASETQYFGPGTRLLVL.

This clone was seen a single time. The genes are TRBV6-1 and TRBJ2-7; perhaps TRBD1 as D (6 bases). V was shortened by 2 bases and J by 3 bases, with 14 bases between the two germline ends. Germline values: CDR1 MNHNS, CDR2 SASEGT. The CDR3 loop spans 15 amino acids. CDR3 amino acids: CASSELTGKYYEQYF. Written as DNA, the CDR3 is TGTGCCAGCAGTGAATTAACAGGGAAATACTACGAGCAGTACTTC.

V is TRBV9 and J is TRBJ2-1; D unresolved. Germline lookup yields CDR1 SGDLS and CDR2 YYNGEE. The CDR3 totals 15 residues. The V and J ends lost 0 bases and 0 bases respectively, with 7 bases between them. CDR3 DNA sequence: TGTGCCAGCAGCGTAGACCCGAGCTCCTACAATGAGCAGTTCTTC. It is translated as CASSVDPSSYNEQFF.

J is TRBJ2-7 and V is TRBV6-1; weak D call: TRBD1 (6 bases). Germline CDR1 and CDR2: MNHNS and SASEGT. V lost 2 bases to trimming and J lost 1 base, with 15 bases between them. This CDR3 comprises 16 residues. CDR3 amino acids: CASSEWEGTPSYEQYF. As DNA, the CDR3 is TGTGCCAGCAGTGAATGGGAAGGGACACCATCCTACGAGCAGTACTTC.

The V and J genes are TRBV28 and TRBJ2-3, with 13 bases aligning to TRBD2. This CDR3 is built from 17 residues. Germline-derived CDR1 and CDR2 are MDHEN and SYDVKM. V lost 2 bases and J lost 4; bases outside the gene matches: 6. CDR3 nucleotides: TGTGCCAGCAGTTTAGGAAGACTAGCGGGAGGTTCAGATACGCAGTATTTT. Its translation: CASSLGRLAGGSDTQYF.

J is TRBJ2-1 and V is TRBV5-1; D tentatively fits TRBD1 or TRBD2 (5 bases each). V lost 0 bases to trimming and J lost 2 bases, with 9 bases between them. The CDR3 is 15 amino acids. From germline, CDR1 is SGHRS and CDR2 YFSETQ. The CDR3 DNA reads TGCGCCAGCAGCTTGGGTGGGGGTCCCTACAATGAGCAGTTCTTC. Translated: CASSLGGGPYNEQFF.

The CDR3 spells CASSSPGGEETQYF. The CDR3 DNA sequence: TGTGCCAGCAGTTCCCCCGGGGGGGAAGAGACCCAGTACTTC. The gene calls are TRBV28 and TRBJ2-5; TRBD2 matches at 8 bases. CDR1 MDHEN and CDR2 SYDVKM come from the germline V gene. Trimming cost V 4 bases and J 3 bases; bases outside gene matches: 4. This CDR3 is 14 amino acids long.

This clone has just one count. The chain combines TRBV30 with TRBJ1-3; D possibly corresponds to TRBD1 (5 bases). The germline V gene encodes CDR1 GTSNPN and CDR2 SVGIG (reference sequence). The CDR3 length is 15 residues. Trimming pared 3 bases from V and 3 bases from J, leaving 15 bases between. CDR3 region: CAWSPGVLGGNTIYF. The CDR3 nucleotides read TGTGCCTGGAGCCCGGGGGTGCTCGGTGGAAACACCATATATTTT.

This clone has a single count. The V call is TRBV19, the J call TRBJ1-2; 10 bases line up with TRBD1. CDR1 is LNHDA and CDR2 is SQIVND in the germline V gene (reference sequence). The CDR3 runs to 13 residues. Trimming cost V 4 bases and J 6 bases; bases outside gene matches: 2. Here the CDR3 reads CASSSDRGHGYTF. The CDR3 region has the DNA TGTGCCAGTAGTAGCGACAGGGGGCATGGCTACACCTTC.

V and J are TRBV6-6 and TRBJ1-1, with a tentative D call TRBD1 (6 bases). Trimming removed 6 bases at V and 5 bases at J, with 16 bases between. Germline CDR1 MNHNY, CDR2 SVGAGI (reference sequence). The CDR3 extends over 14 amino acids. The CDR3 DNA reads TGTGCCAGCAGGGGCCGGGGGGCAGGAACTGAAGCTTTCTTT. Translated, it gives CASRGRGAGTEAFF.

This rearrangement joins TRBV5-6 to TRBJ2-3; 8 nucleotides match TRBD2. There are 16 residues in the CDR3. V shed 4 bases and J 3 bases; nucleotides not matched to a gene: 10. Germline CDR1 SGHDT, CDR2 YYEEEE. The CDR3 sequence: CASSDSGKRVTDTQYF. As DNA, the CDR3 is TGTGCCAGCAGCGATAGCGGGAAGAGAGTTACAGATACGCAGTATTTT.

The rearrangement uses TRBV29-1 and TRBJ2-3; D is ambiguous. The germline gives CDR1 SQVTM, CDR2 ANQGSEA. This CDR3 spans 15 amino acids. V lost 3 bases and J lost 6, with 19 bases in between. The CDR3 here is CSVETANPVADTQYF. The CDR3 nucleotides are TGCAGCGTTGAGACGGCCAACCCAGTGGCGGATACGCAGTATTTT.